Following are 25 T cell receptor beta chains from one sample sequenced in a study of control samples from healthy donors and cancer patients. The repertoire was sequenced with immunoSEQ multiplex PCR; TCRdb's copy has only in-frame clones and lacks some. The sample contains 150,000 or so clones, roughly 94% of which appear only once. The specimen was PBMCs. These receptors were taken from a man aged 55 to 69 with colorectal cancer.

This chain uses TRBV9 with TRBJ2-5, with 10 bases fitting TRBD2. After removal of 2 bases from V and 5 bases from J, the junction contained 3 bases not matched to a gene. Germline CDR1 reads SGDLS; CDR2 reads YYNGEE. The CDR3 sequence is 14 residues long. This CDR3 reads CASSVSGGRETQYF. The CDR3 coding sequence is TGTGCCAGCAGCGTTAGCGGGGGGCGGGAGACCCAGTACTTC.

V usage is TRBV5-5 and J usage is TRBJ1-6; D is possibly TRBD1 (6 bases). V dropped 0 bases and J dropped 7 bases, with 11 bases sitting between them. The CDR3 runs 15 residues. Per the germline V gene, CDR1 is SGHKS and CDR2 is YYEKEE (reference sequence). In DNA, the CDR3 is TGTGCCAGCAGCTTGGGGACAGTTCCAAATTCACCCCTCCACTTT. As protein: CASSLGTVPNSPLHF.

CDR3 amino acids: CASSILQGAHYGYTF. The CDR3 DNA reads as TGTGCCAGTAGTATCCTACAGGGGGCCCACTATGGCTACACCTTC. This chain joins TRBV19 and TRBJ1-2; 9 bases map to TRBD1. The CDR3 is made up of 15 amino acids. Germline V gene lookup returns CDR1 LNHDA and CDR2 SQIVND (reference sequence). The ends lost 3 bases at V and 3 bases at J; junction bases unmatched: 5.

This clone was recorded only once. The V and J genes are TRBV27 and TRBJ1-5; 7 bases agree with TRBD1. Looked up from germline, CDR1 is MNHEY and CDR2 is SMNVEV (reference sequence). V gave up 5 bases and J gave up 0 bases; unmatched junction bases: 7. The CDR3 runs 16 residues. CDR3 residues: CASSPDRVYSNQPQHF. In nucleotides, the CDR3 is TGTGCCAGCAGTCCCGACAGGGTCTATAGCAATCAGCCCCAGCATTTT.

This chain joins TRBV4-2 and TRBJ2-2; no reliable D call. From germline, CDR1 is LGHNA and CDR2 YNFKEQ. V lost 1 base to trimming and J lost 3 bases, with 6 bases between them. This CDR3 has 14 residues. The CDR3 bases are TGTGCCAGCAGCCAAGCACCGGACACCGGGGAGCTGTTTTTT. Protein sequence: CASSQAPDTGELFF.

The sample holds a few counts of this clone. The chain carries TRBV28 and TRBJ2-2; D possibly corresponds to TRBD1 (5 bases). The V gene's germline CDR1 is MDHEN and CDR2 SYDVKM. The CDR3 sequence is 13 residues long. The V end lost 2 bases, the J end lost 6 bases, and 7 bases lay between the germline ends. The CDR3 here is CASSLRGAGELFF. CDR3 nucleotide sequence: TGTGCCAGCAGTTTAAGGGGCGCCGGGGAGCTGTTTTTT.

The rearrangement uses TRBV6-6 and TRBJ2-1; 9 nucleotides match TRBD1. With 8 bases clipped from V and 7 bases from J, the junction kept 9 bases outside the gene matches. This CDR3 contains 14 residues. CDR1 MNHNY and CDR2 SVGAGI come from the germline V gene (reference sequence). CDR3: CASLKGQGWNEQFF. The CDR3 DNA is TGTGCCAGCCTTAAAGGACAGGGGTGGAATGAGCAGTTCTTC.

The CDR3 DNA reads as TGTGCCAGCAGTCGGAGCCAGACTAGCGGGGACACAGATACGCAGTATTTT. Its translation: CASSRSQTSGDTDTQYF. J is TRBJ2-3 and V is TRBV7-6, with TRBD2 matching 11 bases. V shed 6 bases, J shed 2 bases, and the junction held 10 bases outside the gene matches. The CDR3 runs to 17 residues. The germline V gene has CDR1 SGHVS and CDR2 FNYEAQ.

V gene TRBV19 combines with J gene TRBJ2-5, with 7 nucleotides matching TRBD1. The CDR3 is 13 amino acids. Germline V gene lookup returns CDR1 LNHDA and CDR2 SQIVND (reference sequence). With 5 bases clipped from V and 5 bases from J, the junction kept 5 bases outside the gene matches. The CDR3 sequence: CASSVDREETQYF. The DNA of the CDR3 is TGTGCCAGTAGTGTCGACAGGGAGGAGACCCAGTACTTC. Full variable domain (rest looked up from reference TRBV19 and TRBJ2-5): DGGITQSPKYLFRKEGQNVTLSCEQNLNHDAMYWYRQDPGQGLRLIYYSQIVNDFQKGDIAEGYSVSREKKESFPLTVTSAQKNPTAFYLCASSVDREETQYFGPGTRLLVL.

This chain connects TRBV6-1 to TRBJ1-6; tentatively, D is TRBD1 (5 bases). Trimming removed 1 base from V and 15 bases from J, with 13 bases in between. This CDR3 has 13 residues. CDR1 MNHNS and CDR2 SASEGT come from the germline V gene. CDR3 DNA: TGTGCCAGCAGTGAAGTAGAAGGAGACAGCCTCCACTTT. Translating gives CASSEVEGDSLHF.

This clone was seen a single time. The gene calls are TRBV5-4 and TRBJ1-4; D not resolved. V was trimmed by 0 bases and J by 0 bases, leaving 3 bases between them. The CDR3 covers 14 residues. The germline V gene has CDR1 SGHNT and CDR2 YYREEE (reference sequence). CDR3 bases: TGTGCCAGCAGCTTGGGGGCAACTAATGAAAAACTGTTTTTT. This codes for CASSLGATNEKLFF.

In its sample, this clone was seen a few times. This CDR3 is CASSVGQANEKLFF. In DNA form, the CDR3 reads TGTGCCAGCAGTGTCGGACAGGCGAATGAAAAACTGTTTTTT. The chain combines TRBV2 with TRBJ1-4, with TRBD1 matching over 7 bases. This CDR3 region has 14 residues. Germline CDR1 is SNHLY and CDR2 is FYNNEI. V gave up 4 bases and J gave up 5 bases; unmatched junction bases: 4. Filled out from reference TRBV2 and TRBJ1-4, the complete variable domain reads EPEVTQTPSHQVTQMGQEVILRCVPISNHLYFYWYRQILGQKVEFLVSFYNNEISEKSEIFDDQFSVERPDGSNFTLKIRSTKLEDSAMYFCASSVGQANEKLFFGSGTQLSVL.

The rearrangement uses TRBV19 and TRBJ2-1; TRBD2 is a possible D gene (5 bases). With 2 bases removed from V and 10 bases from J, the gap between germline ends came to 15 bases. The germline V gene has CDR1 LNHDA and CDR2 SQIVND (reference sequence). CDR3 length: 14 amino acids. CDR3 sequence reads: CASSITLEGREQFF. The CDR3 coding sequence is TGTGCCAGTAGTATAACACTAGAGGGAAGGGAGCAGTTCTTC.

The chain uses TRBV19 and TRBJ1-4, with 8 bases fitting TRBD1. CDR1 is LNHDA and CDR2 is SQIVND in the germline V gene (reference sequence). J lost 14 bases, V lost 4 bases, and 6 bases had no gene match. The CDR3 length is 12 residues. The DNA for the CDR3 is TGTGCCAGTAGTAGACAGGGGACGCGCCTGTTTTTT. Its translation: CASSRQGTRLFF. Combining the CDR3 with reference TRBV19 and TRBJ1-4 gives the whole variable domain DGGITQSPKYLFRKEGQNVTLSCEQNLNHDAMYWYRQDPGQGLRLIYYSQIVNDFQKGDIAEGYSVSREKKESFPLTVTSAQKNPTAFYLCASSRQGTRLFFGSGTQLSVL.

The chain links TRBV19 to TRBJ1-5; D gene ambiguous. Germline values: CDR1 LNHDA, CDR2 SQIVND (reference sequence). Between the trimmed V and J ends, which lost 5 bases and 9 bases, there was a span of 14 bases. The CDR3 spans 13 residues. The CDR3 here is CASSLDGVRPQHF. In nucleotides, the CDR3 is TGTGCCAGTAGTCTCGACGGGGTTAGGCCCCAGCATTTT.

This rearrangement joins TRBV6-5 to TRBJ1-1; 7 bases line up with TRBD1. CDR1 MNHEY and CDR2 SVGAGI come from the germline V gene. J gave up 1 base and V 6 bases, and 2 bases lay outside the gene matches. The CDR3 covers 13 residues. The CDR3 protein is CASREGANTEAFF. Here the CDR3 DNA reads TGTGCCAGCAGGGAGGGGGCGAACACTGAAGCTTTCTTT.

The chain links TRBV5-8 to TRBJ1-4; unclear D gene. CDR1 and CDR2 from the germline V gene are SGHTS and YDEGEE. This CDR3 is built from 14 residues. Between the trimmed V and J ends, which lost 0 bases and 11 bases, there was a span of 14 bases. Here the CDR3 reads CASSLDRARMKLFF. For the CDR3, the DNA is TGTGCCAGCAGCTTGGACCGGGCGAGGATGAAACTGTTTTTT.

This sequence joins TRBV6-2 or TRBV6-3 and TRBJ1-2; D is unresolved. This CDR3 is built from 14 residues. The germline V gene has CDR1 MNHEY and CDR2 SVGEGT. Trimming took off 2 bases at V and 5 bases at J, with 12 bases between the two ends. The CDR3 DNA sequence: TGTGCCAGCAGTTACGTGGGGTACCAGTATGGCTACACCTTC. Encoded protein: CASSYVGYQYGYTF.

This rearrangement joins TRBV7-8 to TRBJ2-5; 9 positions agree with TRBD1. Germline lookup yields CDR1 SGHVS and CDR2 FQNEAQ. Trimming took 3 bases from V and 3 from J; bases not matched to a gene: 5. This CDR3 has 15 residues. This CDR3 is CASSFTGGAEETQYF. CDR3 in DNA: TGTGCCAGCAGCTTCACAGGGGGCGCCGAAGAGACCCAGTACTTC.

This rearrangement joins TRBV4-1 to TRBJ2-5; TRBD1 matches 8 bases. V was pared by 1 base and J by 3 bases, with 4 bases of the junction left unmatched. The CDR3 has 15 residues. Germline V gene sequence: CDR1 MGHRA, CDR2 YSYEKL. The CDR3 DNA follows: TGCGCCAGCAGCCAAGGGGACAGGACAGAAGAGACCCAGTACTTC. Its translation: CASSQGDRTEETQYF.

The genes are TRBV27 and TRBJ2-7; TRBD2 aligns across 11 bases. The trim removed 5 bases at V and 2 bases at J, leaving 5 bases unmatched. The V gene's germline CDR1 is MNHEY and CDR2 SMNVEV (reference sequence). The CDR3 runs to 15 residues. The DNA for the CDR3 is TGTGCCAGCAGTACTCTAGCGGGGGGAGCCTACGAGCAGTACTTC. Amino acids: CASSTLAGGAYEQYF.

This rearrangement joins TRBV18 to TRBJ1-6; D may be TRBD1 (5 bases). This CDR3 spans 15 amino acids. The V and J ends lost 6 bases and 6 bases respectively, with 15 bases between them. The germline CDR1 and CDR2 sequences are KGHSH and LQKENI. CDR3 sequence (DNA): TGTGCCAGCTCCCAGGGTGGTGGTCGTAATTCACCCCTCCACTTT. Translated, it gives CASSQGGGRNSPLHF.

The chain is built from TRBV25-1 and TRBJ1-1; TRBD1 aligns across 8 bases. Trimming removed 8 bases from V and 0 bases from J; junction bases left unmatched: 5. Germline assignment: CDR1 MGHDK and CDR2 SYGVNS. CDR3 length: 14 residues. CDR3: CASCQTGVNTEAFF. The DNA of the CDR3 is TGTGCCAGCTGCCAGACAGGGGTGAACACTGAAGCTTTCTTT.

CDR3 in DNA: TGTGCCAGCAGCTTAGCCGAAGTTACTAGCACAGATACGCAGTATTTT. This sequence encodes CASSLAEVTSTDTQYF. The rearrangement uses TRBV7-2 and TRBJ2-3; no definite D call. Germline CDR1 reads SGHTA; CDR2 reads FQGNSA. The CDR3 is 16 amino acids. The V gene lost 0 bases and the J gene lost 0 bases, with 10 bases spanning the gap.

The rearrangement joins TRBV5-5 to TRBJ1-5; 7 positions match TRBD1. V trimming: 0 bases; J trimming: 3 bases; junction bases outside the gene matches: 6. In germline, CDR1 is SGHKS, CDR2 YYEKEE (reference sequence). This CDR3 is 16 amino acids long. CDR3 in amino acids: CASSLGGGGPNQPQHF. The CDR3 DNA reads TGTGCCAGCAGCTTGGGTGGAGGGGGCCCCAATCAGCCCCAGCATTTT.